The 10 T cell receptor beta chains below come from one sample, sequenced in a study of T-cell reconstitution after alpha-beta-depleted transplantation in children. TCRbeta library construction was performed incorporating unique molecular identifiers. TCRdb used MiXCR to reprocess the PCR reads, holding one entry per CDR3 protein. This sample has 500,000 to 750,000 distinct CDR3 sequences, with approximately 13% found just once. The source material was PBMCs, mostly from graft donor cells, sampled 360 days after TCRalphabeta/CD19-depleted stem cell transplant. Receptors were obtained from a male patient younger than 18 who had a stem cell transplant for acute myeloid leukemia, so the T cells may come from the graft donor.

This sequence joins TRBV20-1 and TRBJ2-7; D uncertain. V lost 4 bases to trimming and J lost 4 bases, with 14 bases between them. Germline CDR1 is DFQATT and CDR2 is SNEGSKA (reference sequence). The CDR3 is 13 amino acids. Here the CDR3 DNA reads TGCAGTGCTACGAATCCTAGGGTTTACGAGCAGTACTTC. This sequence encodes CSATNPRVYEQYF.

V gene TRBV20-1 combines with J gene TRBJ2-3, with D hard to call. V was trimmed by 6 bases and J by 1 base, leaving 11 bases between them. Germline CDR1 DFQATT, CDR2 SNEGSKA (reference sequence). The CDR3 has 13 residues. Written as DNA, the CDR3 is TGCAGTGCCCCTCCAGAAGGCACAGATACGCAGTATTTT. It yields the protein CSAPPEGTDTQYF.

CDR3 amino acids: CASRGTGTDSPLHF. In nucleotides, the CDR3 is TGTGCCAGCAGAGGGACAGGGACAGATTCACCCCTCCACTTT. The V and J genes are TRBV6-1 and TRBJ1-6, with 9 bases lining up with TRBD1. After removal of 6 bases from V and 8 bases from J, the junction contained 5 bases not matched to a gene. The CDR3 length is 14 residues. CDR1 is MNHNS, CDR2 SASEGT, per germline.

The V call is TRBV3-1, the J call TRBJ2-3; the match to TRBD2 covers 8 bases. Per the germline V gene, CDR1 is LGHDT and CDR2 is YNNKEL (reference sequence). The CDR3 runs 19 residues. V gave up 4 bases and J gave up 0 bases; unmatched junction bases: 15. The CDR3 sequence is CASSRRPSGGLLSTDTQYF. The DNA of the CDR3 is TGTGCCAGCAGCCGACGCCCAAGCGGGGGACTACTAAGCACAGATACGCAGTATTTT.

The rearrangement joins TRBV15 to TRBJ2-7; possible D gene TRBD2, 5 bases. V lost 4 bases and J lost 3, with 13 bases in between. Germline CDR1 is LNHNV and CDR2 is YYDKDF (reference sequence). CDR3 length equals 14 residues. The DNA of the CDR3 is TGTGCCACCAGCAATCCTTGGGCGGGCTACGAGCAGTACTTC. This codes for CATSNPWAGYEQYF.

The chain combines TRBV7-2 with TRBJ2-1; 10 bases are shared with TRBD2. Losses at the gene ends were 4 bases for V and 7 bases for J; bases not matched to a gene: 10. This CDR3 region has 16 residues. Per germline, CDR1 SGHTA and CDR2 FQGNSA. Here the CDR3 reads CASSYVSGGTWNEQFF. The CDR3 DNA follows: TGTGCCAGCAGCTACGTTAGCGGGGGGACCTGGAATGAGCAGTTCTTC. The variable domain in full, completed from reference TRBV7-2 and TRBJ2-1, reads GAGVSQSPSNKVTEKGKDVELRCDPISGHTALYWYRQSLGQGLEFLIYFQGNSAPDKSGLPSDRFSAERTGGSVSTLTIQRTQQEDSAVYLCASSYVSGGTWNEQFFGPGTRLTVL.

This clonotype has more than one count but fewer than ten. This rearrangement joins TRBV3-1 to TRBJ1-1, with 12 nucleotides matching TRBD1. The V gene end was trimmed by 5 bases and the J gene end by 10 bases; junction bases not matched to a gene: 8. The CDR3 covers 14 residues. The germline gives CDR1 LGHDT, CDR2 YNNKEL (reference sequence). CDR3 bases: TGTGCCAGCAGCGATCCGGGACAGGGGGCGGGAGCTTTCTTT. Protein: CASSDPGQGAGAFF.

This clonotype has ten or more counts. The CDR3 sequence is CATSRGRISYEQYF. The CDR3 nucleotides are TGTGCCACCAGTCGGGGGAGGATCTCCTACGAGCAGTACTTC. The V gene is TRBV15, the J gene TRBJ2-7, with D perhaps matching TRBD2 (6 bases). The CDR3 loop spans 14 amino acids. The V and J ends lost 6 bases and 0 bases respectively, with 12 bases between them. Germline V CDR1 and CDR2: LNHNV, YYDKDF (reference sequence).

This clonotype was counted between two and nine times. V usage is TRBV24-1 and J usage is TRBJ2-1, with D perhaps assigned TRBD1 or TRBD2 (5 bases each). The CDR3 has 17 residues. Trimming pared 2 bases from V and 6 bases from J, leaving 19 bases between. Germline V lookup: CDR1 KGHDR, CDR2 SFDVKD. The CDR3 reads CATSDWGTSYSGNEQFF. As DNA, the CDR3 is TGTGCCACCAGTGATTGGGGGACCAGTTACTCCGGCAATGAGCAGTTCTTC.

This rearrangement joins TRBV10-3 to TRBJ2-7, with TRBD2 matching 10 bases. This CDR3 is 12 amino acids long. Germline V gene data show CDR1 as ENHRY and CDR2 as SYGVKD. CDR3 in amino acids: CVPLAGVYEQYF. The CDR3, as DNA: TGTGTACCTCTAGCGGGAGTTTACGAGCAGTACTTC.